This TCR beta chain emerged from a study of cytomegalovirus exposure and HLA in healthy donors. Study-level findings and limits: Analyses of presence and absence presupposed an approximately uniform sequencing depth across donors. With DRB1 most and HLA-C fewest, TCR association rates differed between HLA loci in a later analysis.

On this clone itself: Its specificity is unknown.

With 60 Vbeta and 13 Jbeta primers, the PCR was carried out. Data came from immunoSEQ multiplex PCR; TCRdb stores just in-frame clones and leaves some out. The profile shows approximately 190,000 clones, roughly 86% of them singletons. Germline V gene data show CDR1 as MNHEY and CDR2 as SVGAGI. J was trimmed by 5 bases and V by 2 bases; bases with no gene match: 1. The CDR3 is 13 residues long. This sequence joins TRBV6-5 and TRBJ2-5; 8 bases fit TRBD2. Source material: PBMCs. This TCR derives from a man in his forties in good health and CMV-seropositive. CDR3 DNA: TGTGCCAGCAGTTACCAGCGGGGGGAGACCCAGTACTTC. It yields the protein CASSYQRGETQYF.